This TCR beta chain was recorded in a study of cytomegalovirus exposure and HLA in healthy donors. General observations from the study: A later analysis found first-cohort TCR clusters tended to co-occur in the 90 to 150 validation repertoires. For cytomegalovirus status, the classifier reportedly gave diagnoses with high specificity and sensitivity. Three chains tied to CMV proved CMV antigen-specific in vitro.

Sequencing was performed with immunoSEQ multiplex PCR; in TCRdb, only in-frame clones are kept and a portion is missing. Of 70,000 or so clones listed, about 95% were seen once; the top ten hold approximately 2.1%. For this clone: Antigen specificity is unknown.

Sample: PBMCs. The receptor comes from a woman aged 18-29 years in good health and CMV-seropositive.

CDR3 DNA: TGTGCCTGGAGCGGACGGGGGGGCCCTGGGAATGAGCAGTTCTTC. Amino acids: CAWSGRGGPGNEQFF. The chain combines TRBV30 with TRBJ2-1; 8 bases are shared with TRBD2. The CDR3 spans 15 residues. The V segment lost 3 bases and the J segment 7 bases; nucleotides outside the gene matches: 11. Germline V gene sequence: CDR1 GTSNPN, CDR2 SVGIG (reference sequence).